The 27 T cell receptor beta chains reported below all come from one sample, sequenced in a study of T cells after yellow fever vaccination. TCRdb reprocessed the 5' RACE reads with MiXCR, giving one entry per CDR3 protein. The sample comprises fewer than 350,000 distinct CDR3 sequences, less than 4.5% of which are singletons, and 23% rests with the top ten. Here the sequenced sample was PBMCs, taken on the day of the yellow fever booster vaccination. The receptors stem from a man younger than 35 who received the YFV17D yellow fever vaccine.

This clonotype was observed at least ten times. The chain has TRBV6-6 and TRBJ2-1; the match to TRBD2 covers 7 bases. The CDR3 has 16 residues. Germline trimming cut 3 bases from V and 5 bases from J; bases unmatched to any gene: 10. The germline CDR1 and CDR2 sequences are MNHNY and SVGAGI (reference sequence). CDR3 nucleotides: TGTGCCAGCAGTTATGCTCCAGCGGGGTTAGACAATGAGCAGTTCTTC. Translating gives CASSYAPAGLDNEQFF.

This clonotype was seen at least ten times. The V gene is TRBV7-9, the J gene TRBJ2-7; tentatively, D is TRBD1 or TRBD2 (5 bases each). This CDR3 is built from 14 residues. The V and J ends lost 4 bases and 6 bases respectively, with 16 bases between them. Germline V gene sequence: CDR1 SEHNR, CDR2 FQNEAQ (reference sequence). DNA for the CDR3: TGTGCCAGCAGCTCCGCTGCCGGGGACGTCGAGCAGTACTTC. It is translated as CASSSAAGDVEQYF. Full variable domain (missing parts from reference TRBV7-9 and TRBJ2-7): DTGVSQNPRHKITKRGQNVTFRCDPISEHNRLYWYRQTLGQGPEFLTYFQNEAQLEKSRLLSDRFSAERPKGSFSTLEIQRTEQGDSAMYLCASSSAAGDVEQYFGPGTRLTVT.

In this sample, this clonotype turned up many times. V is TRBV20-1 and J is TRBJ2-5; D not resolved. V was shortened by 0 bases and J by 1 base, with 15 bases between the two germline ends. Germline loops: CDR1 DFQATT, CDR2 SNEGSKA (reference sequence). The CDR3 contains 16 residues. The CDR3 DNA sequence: TGCAGTGCTAGAGATTTCCGCGACCCATCCCAAGAGACCCAGTACTTC. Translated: CSARDFRDPSQETQYF.

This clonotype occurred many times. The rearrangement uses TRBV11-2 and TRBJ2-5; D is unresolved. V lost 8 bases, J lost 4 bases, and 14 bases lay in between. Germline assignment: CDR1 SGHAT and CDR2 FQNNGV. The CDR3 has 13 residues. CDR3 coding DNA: TGTGCCAGCGTAGGTGGGTCCATAGAGACCCAGTACTTC. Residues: CASVGGSIETQYF.

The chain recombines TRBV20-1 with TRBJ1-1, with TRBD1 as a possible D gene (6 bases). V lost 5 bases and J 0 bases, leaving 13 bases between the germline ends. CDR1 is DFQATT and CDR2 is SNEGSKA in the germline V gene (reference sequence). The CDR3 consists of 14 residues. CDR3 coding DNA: TGCAGTGCTCTGGGGGGCAGGATGAACACTGAAGCTTTCTTT. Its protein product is CSALGGRMNTEAFF.

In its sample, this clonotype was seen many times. CDR3 loop: CASSQDRGPYGYTF. CDR3 in DNA: TGCGCCAGCAGCCAAGATCGGGGGCCTTATGGCTACACCTTC. V gene TRBV4-1 combines with J gene TRBJ1-2, with a possible D match to TRBD1 (6 bases). V lost 0 bases, J lost 5 bases, and 10 bases lay in between. The CDR3 length is 14 residues. The germline CDR1 and CDR2 sequences are MGHRA and YSYEKL.

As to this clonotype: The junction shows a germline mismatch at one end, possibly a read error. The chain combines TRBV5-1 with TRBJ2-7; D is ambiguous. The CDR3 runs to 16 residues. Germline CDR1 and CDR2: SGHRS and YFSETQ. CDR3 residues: CASSSYLREIPRITIF. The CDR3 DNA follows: TGCGCCAGCAGCTCATACCTAAGGGAAATACCGCGAATAACCATCTTC. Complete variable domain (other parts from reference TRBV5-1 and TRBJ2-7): KAGVTQTPRYLIKTRGQQVTLSCSPISGHRSVSWYQQTPGQGLQFLFEYFSETQRNKGNFPGRFSGRQFSNSRSEMNVSTLELGDSALYLCASSSYLREIPRITIFGPGTRLTVT.

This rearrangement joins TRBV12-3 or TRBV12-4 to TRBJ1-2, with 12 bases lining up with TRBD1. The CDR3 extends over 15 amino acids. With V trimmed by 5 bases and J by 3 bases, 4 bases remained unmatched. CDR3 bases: TGTGCCAGCAGTCCGGGGACAGGGGGCCACTATGGCTACACCTTC. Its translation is CASSPGTGGHYGYTF.

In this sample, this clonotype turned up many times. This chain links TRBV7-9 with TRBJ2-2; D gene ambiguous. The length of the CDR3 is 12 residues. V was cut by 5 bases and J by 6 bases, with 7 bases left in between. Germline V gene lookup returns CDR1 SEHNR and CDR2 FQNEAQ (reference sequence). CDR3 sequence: CASSPGPGELFF. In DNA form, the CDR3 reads TGTGCCAGCAGCCCCGGCCCCGGGGAGCTGTTTTTT. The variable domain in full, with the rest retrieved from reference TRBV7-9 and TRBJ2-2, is DTGVSQNPRHKITKRGQNVTFRCDPISEHNRLYWYRQTLGQGPEFLTYFQNEAQLEKSRLLSDRFSAERPKGSFSTLEIQRTEQGDSAMYLCASSPGPGELFFGEGSRLTVL.

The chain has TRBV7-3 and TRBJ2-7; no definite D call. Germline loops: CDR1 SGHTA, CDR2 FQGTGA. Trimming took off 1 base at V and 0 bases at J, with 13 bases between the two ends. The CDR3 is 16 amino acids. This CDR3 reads CASSLRAELNSYEQYF. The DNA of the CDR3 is TGTGCCAGCAGCTTAAGGGCAGAGTTAAACTCCTACGAGCAGTACTTC.

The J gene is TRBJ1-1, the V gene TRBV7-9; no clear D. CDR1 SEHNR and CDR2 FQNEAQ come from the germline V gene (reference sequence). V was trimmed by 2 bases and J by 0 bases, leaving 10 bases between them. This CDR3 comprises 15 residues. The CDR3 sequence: CASSLNTDMNTEAFF. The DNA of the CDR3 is TGTGCCAGCAGCTTAAACACAGACATGAACACTGAAGCTTTCTTT.

The CDR3 bases are TGTGCCAGCAGCTTAGATTCTTTTGGTACAGGGACTGAAGCTTTCTTT. This translates into CASSLDSFGTGTEAFF. This chain links TRBV11-2 with TRBJ1-1; a weak D match, TRBD1 (6 bases). The germline V and J ends were trimmed by 0 bases and 5 bases, with 16 bases remaining between them. There are 16 residues in the CDR3. The germline V gene encodes CDR1 SGHAT and CDR2 FQNNGV.

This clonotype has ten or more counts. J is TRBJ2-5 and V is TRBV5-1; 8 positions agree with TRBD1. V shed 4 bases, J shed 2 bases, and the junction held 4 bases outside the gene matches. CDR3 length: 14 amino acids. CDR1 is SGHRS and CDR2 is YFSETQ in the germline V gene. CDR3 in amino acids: CASSQGTGQETQYF. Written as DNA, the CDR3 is TGCGCCAGCAGCCAAGGGACAGGACAAGAGACCCAGTACTTC.

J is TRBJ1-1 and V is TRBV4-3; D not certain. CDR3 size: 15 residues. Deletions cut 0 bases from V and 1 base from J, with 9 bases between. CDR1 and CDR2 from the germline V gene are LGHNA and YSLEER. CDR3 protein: CASSQDLQENTEAFF. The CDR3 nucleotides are TGCGCCAGCAGCCAAGATTTGCAAGAGAACACTGAAGCTTTCTTT.

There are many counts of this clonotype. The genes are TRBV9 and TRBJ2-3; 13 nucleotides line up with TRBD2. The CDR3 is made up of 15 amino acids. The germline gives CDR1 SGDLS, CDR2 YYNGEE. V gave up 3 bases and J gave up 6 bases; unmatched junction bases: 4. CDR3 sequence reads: CASSAGTSGVDTQYF. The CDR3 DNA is TGTGCCAGCAGCGCCGGGACTAGCGGGGTTGATACGCAGTATTTT. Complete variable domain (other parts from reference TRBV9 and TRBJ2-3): DSGVTQTPKHLITATGQRVTLRCSPRSGDLSVYWYQQSLDQGLQFLIQYYNGEERAKGNILERFSAQQFPDLHSELNLSSLELGDSALYFCASSAGTSGVDTQYFGPGTRLTVL.

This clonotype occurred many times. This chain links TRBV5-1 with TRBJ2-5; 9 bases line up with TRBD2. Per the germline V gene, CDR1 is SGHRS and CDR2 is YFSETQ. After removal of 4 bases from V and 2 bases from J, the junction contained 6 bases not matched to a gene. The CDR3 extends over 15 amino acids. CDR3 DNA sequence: TGCGCCAGCAGCCCGCTAGCGGGAAGTCAAGAGACCCAGTACTTC. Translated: CASSPLAGSQETQYF.

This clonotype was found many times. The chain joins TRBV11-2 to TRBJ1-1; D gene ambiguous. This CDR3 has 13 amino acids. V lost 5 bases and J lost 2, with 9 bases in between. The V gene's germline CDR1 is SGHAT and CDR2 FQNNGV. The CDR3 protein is CASSRWDNTEAFF. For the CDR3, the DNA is TGTGCCAGCAGCCGATGGGATAACACTGAAGCTTTCTTT. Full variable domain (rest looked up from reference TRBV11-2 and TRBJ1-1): EAGVAQSPRYKIIEKRQSVAFWCNPISGHATLYWYQQILGQGPKLLIQFQNNGVVDDSQLPKDRFSAERLKGVDSTLKIQPAKLEDSAVYLCASSRWDNTEAFFGQGTRLTVV.

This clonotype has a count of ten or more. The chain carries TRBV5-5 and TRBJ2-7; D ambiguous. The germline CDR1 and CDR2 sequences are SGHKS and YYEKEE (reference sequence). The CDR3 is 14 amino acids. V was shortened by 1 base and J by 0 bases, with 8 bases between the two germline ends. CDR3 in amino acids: CASSLPVVSYEQYF. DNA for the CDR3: TGTGCCAGCAGCTTGCCCGTCGTCTCCTACGAGCAGTACTTC. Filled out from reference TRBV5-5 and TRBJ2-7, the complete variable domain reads DAGVTQSPTHLIKTRGQQVTLRCSPISGHKSVSWYQQVLGQGPQFIFQYYEKEERGRGNFPDRFSARQFPNYSSELNVNALLLGDSALYLCASSLPVVSYEQYFGPGTRLTVT.

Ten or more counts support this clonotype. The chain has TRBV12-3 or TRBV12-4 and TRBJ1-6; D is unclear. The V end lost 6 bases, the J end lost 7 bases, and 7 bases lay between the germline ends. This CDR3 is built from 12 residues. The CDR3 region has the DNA TGTGCCAGCAGGACACAGAATTCACCCCTCCACTTT. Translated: CASRTQNSPLHF.

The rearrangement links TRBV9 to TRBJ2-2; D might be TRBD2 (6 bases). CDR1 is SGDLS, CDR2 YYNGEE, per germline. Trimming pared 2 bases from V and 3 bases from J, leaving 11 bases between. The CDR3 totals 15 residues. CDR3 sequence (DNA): TGTGCCAGCAGCGTTGCTAGCGCGCACACCGGGGAGCTGTTTTTT. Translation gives CASSVASAHTGELFF.

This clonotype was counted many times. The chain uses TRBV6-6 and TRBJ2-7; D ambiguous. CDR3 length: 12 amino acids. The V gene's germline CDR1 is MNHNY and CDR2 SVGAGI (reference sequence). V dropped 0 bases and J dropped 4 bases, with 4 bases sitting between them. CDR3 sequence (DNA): TGTGCCAGCAGTTACTCGCTTTACGAGCAGTACTTC. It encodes CASSYSLYEQYF.

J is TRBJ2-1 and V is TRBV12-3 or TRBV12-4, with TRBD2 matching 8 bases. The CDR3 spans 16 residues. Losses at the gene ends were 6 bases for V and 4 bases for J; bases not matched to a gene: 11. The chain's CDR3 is CASRKIAGQLYNEQFF. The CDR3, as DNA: TGTGCCAGCAGAAAAATAGCGGGGCAGCTATACAATGAGCAGTTCTTC.

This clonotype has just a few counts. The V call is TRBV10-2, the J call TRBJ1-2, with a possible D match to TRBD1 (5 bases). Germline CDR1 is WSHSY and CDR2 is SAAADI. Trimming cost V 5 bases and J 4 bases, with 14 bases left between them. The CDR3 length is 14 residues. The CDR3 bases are TGCGCCAGCAGTCGTGACAGCCCCCGCTATGGCTACACCTTC. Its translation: CASSRDSPRYGYTF.

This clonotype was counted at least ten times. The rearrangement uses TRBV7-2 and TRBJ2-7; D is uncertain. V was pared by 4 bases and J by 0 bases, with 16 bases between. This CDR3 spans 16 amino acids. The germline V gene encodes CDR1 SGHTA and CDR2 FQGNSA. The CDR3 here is CASSSHYLSSSYEQYF. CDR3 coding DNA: TGTGCCAGCAGCTCACACTACCTCTCTAGCTCCTACGAGCAGTACTTC.

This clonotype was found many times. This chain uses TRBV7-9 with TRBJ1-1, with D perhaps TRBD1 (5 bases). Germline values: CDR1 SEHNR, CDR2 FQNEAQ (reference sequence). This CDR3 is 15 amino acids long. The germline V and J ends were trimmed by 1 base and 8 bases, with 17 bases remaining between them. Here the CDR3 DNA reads TGTGCCAGCAGCTTAGTTCTAATGGACACGGAAGAAGCTTTCTTT. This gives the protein CASSLVLMDTEEAFF.

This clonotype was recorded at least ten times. In DNA form, the CDR3 reads TGTGCCAGCAGTGAAACAAGGAGGCCTAGCACAGATACGCAGTATTTT. This codes for CASSETRRPSTDTQYF. V gene TRBV25-1 combines with J gene TRBJ2-3, with D perhaps TRBD2 (5 bases). CDR3 length equals 16 residues. From germline, CDR1 is MGHDK and CDR2 SYGVNS. V gave up 2 bases and J gave up 0 bases, with 12 bases separating them.

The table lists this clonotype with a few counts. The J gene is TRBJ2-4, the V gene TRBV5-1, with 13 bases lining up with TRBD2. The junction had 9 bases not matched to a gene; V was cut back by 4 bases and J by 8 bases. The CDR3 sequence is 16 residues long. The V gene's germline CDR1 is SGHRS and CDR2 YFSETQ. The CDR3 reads CASSKALAGGPDIQYF. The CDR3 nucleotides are TGCGCCAGCAGCAAAGCACTAGCGGGGGGGCCTGACATTCAGTACTTC.